Listed below are T cell receptor beta chains from one sample, sequenced in a study of shared clonotypes between healthy human individuals. Sequencing used immunoSEQ multiplex PCR; TCRdb keeps in-frame clones, though not all of them. The sample contains some 2,100,000 clones, just over 90% of which appear only once. Sequenced sample: naive CD8+ T cells from PBMCs. These receptor sequences come from a young man in good health. Some clones in this sample may be carry-over from other donors' samples. Both conserved end residues are part of each CDR3. Each record gives: CDR3 length, clone size, D gene, V gene, J gene, CDR3 DNA, CDR3 protein. A D gene is named only where the DNA matches it firmly. Some rows mark clone size as missing; the rest say once, few, many or name a class of expanded clone.

15	-	TRBD1	TRBV6-5	TRBJ1-5	TGTGCCAGCAGTTGGGAGGACAGGGGGGGTCAGCCCCAGCATTTT	CASSWEDRGGQPQHF
16	-	TRBD1	TRBV6-5	TRBJ2-7	TGTGCCAGCAGTTACTCGAACAGGGGGGTCTCCTACGAGCAGTACTTC	CASSYSNRGVSYEQYF
15	-	-	TRBV27	TRBJ2-5	TGTGCCAGCAGTTTATGGGCAGGGAGGAGGGAGACCCAGTACTTC	CASSLWAGRRETQYF
15	-	TRBD1	TRBV10-3	TRBJ1-1	TGTGCCATCAGTTTCATGCAGGGGGCGGACACTGAAGCTTTCTTT	CAISFMQGADTEAFF
19	-	TRBD2	TRBV7-6	TRBJ2-1	TGTGCCAGCAGCTTGGGGAGGGGCGGCCTAGCTCGGACCAAAAATGAGCAGTTCTTC	CASSLGRGGLARTKNEQFF
18	-	-	TRBV5-1	TRBJ1-2	TGCGCCAGCAGCTCCGGTGGGTGGGAACCCAATGTCAACTATGGCTACACCTTC	CASSSGGWEPNVNYGYTF
14	-	TRBD1	TRBV10-3	TRBJ2-1	TGTGCCATCAGTGAAGGCAGGGGGTGGGATGAGCAGTTCTTC	CAISEGRGWDEQFF
11	-	-	TRBV28	TRBJ2-5	TGTGCCAGCATCGCAAGAGAGACCCAGTACTTC	CASIARETQYF
14	-	-	TRBV28	TRBJ1-5	TGTGCCAGCAGTTTGCGGCGGGAACTCCAGCCCCAGCATTTT	CASSLRRELQPQHF
13	few	-	TRBV7-6	TRBJ1-1	TGTGCCAGCAGCTTATATCCGAACACTGAAGCTTTCTTT	CASSLYPNTEAFF
16	-	-	TRBV4-1	TRBJ2-2	TGCGCCAGCAGCCTCCAGGTAACGCGCAGGATCGGGGAGCTGTTTTTT	CASSLQVTRRIGELFF